Ten or more counts support the clone carrying this TCR beta chain. Its antigen remains unidentified. Individual cDNA molecules received unique molecular identifiers in the library. TCRdb reanalysed the RACE reads using MiXCR and keeps one entry per CDR3 protein. Among about 77,000 distinct CDR3 sequences, 8.6% were seen once, and the ten largest hold 1.7%. The source of the sample is a study of human T cells and chemical hapten exposure. General study results and limits: DPC sensitization left the count of TCRs above 1 in 1000 unchanged.

Time point given: healthy volunteer bleed at 6 weeks. Total RNA was isolated from unfractionated whole blood. Sequencing was carried out using whole blood. The receptor was derived from a female donor in good health. Some clones in this sample may be carry-over from other donors' samples.

Written as DNA, the CDR3 is TGTGCCAGCAGTTTCCCGGTTGGGACCGGCGAGCAGTACTTC. Its protein is CASSFPVGTGEQYF. The chain joins TRBV28 to TRBJ2-7; D may be TRBD1 or TRBD2 (5 bases each). The CDR3 has 14 residues. Germline assignment: CDR1 MDHEN and CDR2 SYDVKM. With 3 bases removed from V and 6 bases from J, the gap between germline ends came to 15 bases.